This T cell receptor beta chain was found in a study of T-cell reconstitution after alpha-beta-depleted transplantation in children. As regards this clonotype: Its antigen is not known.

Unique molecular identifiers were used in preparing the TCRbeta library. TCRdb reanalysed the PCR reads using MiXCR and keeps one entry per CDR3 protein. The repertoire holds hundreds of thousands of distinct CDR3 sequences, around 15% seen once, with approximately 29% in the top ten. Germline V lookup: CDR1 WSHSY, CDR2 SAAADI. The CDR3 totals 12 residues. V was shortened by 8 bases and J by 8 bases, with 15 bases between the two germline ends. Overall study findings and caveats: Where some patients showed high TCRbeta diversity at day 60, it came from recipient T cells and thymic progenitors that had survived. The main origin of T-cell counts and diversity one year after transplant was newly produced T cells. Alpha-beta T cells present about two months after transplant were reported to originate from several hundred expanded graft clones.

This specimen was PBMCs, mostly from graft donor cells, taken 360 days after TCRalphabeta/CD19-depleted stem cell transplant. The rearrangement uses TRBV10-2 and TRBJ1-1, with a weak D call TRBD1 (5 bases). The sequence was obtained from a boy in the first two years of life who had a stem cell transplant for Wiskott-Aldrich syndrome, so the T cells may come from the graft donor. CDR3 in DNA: TGCGCCAGCCTCGACAGACCGAGAGAAGCTTTCTTT. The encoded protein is CASLDRPREAFF.